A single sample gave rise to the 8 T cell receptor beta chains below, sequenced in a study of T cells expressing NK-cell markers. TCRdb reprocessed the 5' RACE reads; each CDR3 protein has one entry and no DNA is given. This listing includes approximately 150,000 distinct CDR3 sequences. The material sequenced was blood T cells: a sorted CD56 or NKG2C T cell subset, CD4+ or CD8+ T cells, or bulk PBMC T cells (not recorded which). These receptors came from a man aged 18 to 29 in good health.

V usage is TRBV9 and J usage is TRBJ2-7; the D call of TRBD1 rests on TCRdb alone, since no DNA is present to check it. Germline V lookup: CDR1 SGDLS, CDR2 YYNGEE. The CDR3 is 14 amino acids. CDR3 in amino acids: CASSLQGGNNEQYF.

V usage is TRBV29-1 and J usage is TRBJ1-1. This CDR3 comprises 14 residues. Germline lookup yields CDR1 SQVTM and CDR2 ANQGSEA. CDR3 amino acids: CSVEKGKGNTEAFF. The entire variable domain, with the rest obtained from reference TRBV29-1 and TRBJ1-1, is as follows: SAVISQKPSRDICQRGTSLTIQCQVDSQVTMMFWYRQQPGQSLTLIATANQGSEATYESGFVIDKFPISRPNLTFSTLTVSNMSPEDSSIYLCSVEKGKGNTEAFFGQGTRLTVV.

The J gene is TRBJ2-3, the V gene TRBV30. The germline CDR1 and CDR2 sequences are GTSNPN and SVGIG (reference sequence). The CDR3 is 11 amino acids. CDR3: CAARGADTQYF.

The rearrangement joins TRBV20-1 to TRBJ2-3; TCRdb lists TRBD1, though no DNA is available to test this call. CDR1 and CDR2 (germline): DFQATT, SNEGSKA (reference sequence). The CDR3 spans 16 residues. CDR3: CSARDRGQGIPDTQYF.

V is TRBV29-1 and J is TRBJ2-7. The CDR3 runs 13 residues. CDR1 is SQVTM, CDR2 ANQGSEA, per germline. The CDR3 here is CSVLGRRRYEQYF.

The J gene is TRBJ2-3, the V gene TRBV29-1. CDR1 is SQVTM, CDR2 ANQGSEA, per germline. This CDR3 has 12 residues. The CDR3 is CSVHGEADTQYF.

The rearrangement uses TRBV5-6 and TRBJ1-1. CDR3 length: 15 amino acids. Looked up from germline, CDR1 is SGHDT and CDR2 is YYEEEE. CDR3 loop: CASSFISSVKVEAFF.

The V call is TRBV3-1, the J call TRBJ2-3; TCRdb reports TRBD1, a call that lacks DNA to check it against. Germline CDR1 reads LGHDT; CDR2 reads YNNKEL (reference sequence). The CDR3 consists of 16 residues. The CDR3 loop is CASSQDTGGVTDTQYF.